This entry describes one T cell receptor beta chain. The assay was immunoSEQ multiplex PCR, and TCRdb's table has in-frame clones only and misses some. This sample has under 250,000 clones, with approximately 85% found just once. Trimming took 5 bases from V and 0 from J; bases not matched to a gene: 14. The CDR3 is 19 residues long. Per germline, CDR1 MRHNA and CDR2 SNTAGT. The sample originates from a study of blood T cell repertoires in COVID-19. The V gene is TRBV6-4, the J gene TRBJ1-5, with 9 bases lining up with TRBD1. Material: PBMCs or T cells enriched from blood (not recorded which). The TCR originated in a woman aged 50 to 65 with acute COVID-19. CDR3 amino acids: CASSIFPGQGPNSNQPQHF. The CDR3, as DNA: TGTGCCAGCAGTATTTTCCCGGGACAGGGACCAAATAGCAATCAGCCCCAGCATTTT.